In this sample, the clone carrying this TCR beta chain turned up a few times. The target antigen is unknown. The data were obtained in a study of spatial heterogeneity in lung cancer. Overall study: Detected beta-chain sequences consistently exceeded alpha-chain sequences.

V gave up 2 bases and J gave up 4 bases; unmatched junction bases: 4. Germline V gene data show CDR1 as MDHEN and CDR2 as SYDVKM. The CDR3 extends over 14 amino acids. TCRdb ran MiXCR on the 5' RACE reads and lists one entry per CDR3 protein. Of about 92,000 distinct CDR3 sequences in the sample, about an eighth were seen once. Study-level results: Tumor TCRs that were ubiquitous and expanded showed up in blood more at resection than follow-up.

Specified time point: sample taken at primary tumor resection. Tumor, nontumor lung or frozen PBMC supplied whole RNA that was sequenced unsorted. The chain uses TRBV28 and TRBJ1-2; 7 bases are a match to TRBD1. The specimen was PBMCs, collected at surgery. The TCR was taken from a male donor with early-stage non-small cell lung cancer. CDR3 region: CASSLQSGGYGYTF. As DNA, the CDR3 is TGTGCCAGCAGTTTACAGTCAGGGGGCTATGGCTACACCTTC.